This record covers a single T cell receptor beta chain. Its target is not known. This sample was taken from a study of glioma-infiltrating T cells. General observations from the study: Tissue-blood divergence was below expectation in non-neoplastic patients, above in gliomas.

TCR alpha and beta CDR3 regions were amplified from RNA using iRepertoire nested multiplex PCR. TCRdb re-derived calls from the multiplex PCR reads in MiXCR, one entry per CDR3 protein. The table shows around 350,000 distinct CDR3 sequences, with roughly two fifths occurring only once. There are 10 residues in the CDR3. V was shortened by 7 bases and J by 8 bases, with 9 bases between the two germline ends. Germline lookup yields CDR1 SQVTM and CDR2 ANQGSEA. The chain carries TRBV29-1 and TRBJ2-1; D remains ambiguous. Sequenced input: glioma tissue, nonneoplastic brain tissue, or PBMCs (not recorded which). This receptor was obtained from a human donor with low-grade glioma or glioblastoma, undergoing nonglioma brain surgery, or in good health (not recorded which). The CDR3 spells CSGAWHEQFF. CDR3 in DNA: TGCAGCGGTGCATGGCATGAGCAGTTCTTC.